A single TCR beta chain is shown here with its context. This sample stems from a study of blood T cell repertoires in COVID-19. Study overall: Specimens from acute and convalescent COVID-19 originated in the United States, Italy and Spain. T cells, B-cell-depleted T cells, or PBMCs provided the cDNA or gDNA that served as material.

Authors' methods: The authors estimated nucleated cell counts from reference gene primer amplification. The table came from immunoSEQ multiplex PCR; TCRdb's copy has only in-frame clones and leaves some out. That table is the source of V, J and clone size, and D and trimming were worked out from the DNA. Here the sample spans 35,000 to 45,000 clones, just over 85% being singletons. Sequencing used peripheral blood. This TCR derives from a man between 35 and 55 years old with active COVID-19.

DNA of the CDR3: TGTGCCAGTAACCCCCATAGAGGGATAAATGAGCAGTTCTTC. This translates into CASNPHRGINEQFF. The rearrangement links TRBV19 to TRBJ2-1; D might be TRBD2 (5 bases). V was pared by 7 bases and J by 7 bases, with 17 bases between. CDR3 size: 14 residues. The V gene's germline CDR1 is LNHDA and CDR2 SQIVND (reference sequence).